The 27 T cell receptor beta chains below all came from one sample that was sequenced in a study of beta chain features in type 1 diabetes. The sequenced template was cDNA made from the entire isolated RNA. TCRdb keeps only in-frame clones here, not all; method: immunoSEQ multiplex PCR. The table has about 24,000 clones, more than 60% seen once. The material sequenced was Tregs from blood. All receptors come from a woman in her 40s in good health.

J is TRBJ2-1 and V is TRBV5-6, with D perhaps matching TRBD2 (5 bases). Looked up from germline, CDR1 is SGHDT and CDR2 is YYEEEE. Trimming pared 2 bases from V and 6 bases from J, leaving 15 bases between. The CDR3 is made up of 15 amino acids. CDR3 coding DNA: TGTGCCAGCAGCTTTTCGAGCGGCGGTCGCAATGAGCAGTTCTTC. It encodes CASSFSSGGRNEQFF.

This clone occurred a few times. This chain uses TRBV5-6 with TRBJ2-6; TRBD2 might be the D (5 bases). There are 17 residues in the CDR3. The V end was cut by 6 bases, the J end by 0 bases, with 16 bases between. Germline V gives CDR1 SGHDT, CDR2 YYEEEE. CDR3 nucleotides: TGTGCCAGCAAGGTTTCGGCAGGACTCTCTGGGGCCAACGTCCTGACTTTC. Its protein is CASKVSAGLSGANVLTF.

This clone was recorded a few times. This chain joins TRBV5-4 and TRBJ2-1; no clear D gene. Germline V lookup: CDR1 SGHNT, CDR2 YYREEE (reference sequence). V was shortened by 5 bases and J by 0 bases, with 9 bases between the two germline ends. The CDR3 runs 14 residues. The CDR3 nucleotides are TGTGCCAGCAGTCGAACCAGCTCCTACAATGAGCAGTTCTTC. Amino acids: CASSRTSSYNEQFF. Full variable domain (rest looked up from reference TRBV5-4 and TRBJ2-1): ETGVTQSPTHLIKTRGQQVTLRCSSQSGHNTVSWYQQALGQGPQFIFQYYREEENGRGNFPPRFSGLQFPNYSSELNVNALELDDSALYLCASSRTSSYNEQFFGPGTRLTVL.

J is TRBJ2-7 and V is TRBV11-2; D perhaps matches TRBD1 (5 bases). Looked up from germline, CDR1 is SGHAT and CDR2 is FQNNGV. V was trimmed by 8 bases and J by 0 bases, leaving 11 bases between them. This CDR3 is built from 13 residues. CDR3: CASVGQGSYEQYF. In DNA form, the CDR3 reads TGTGCCAGCGTCGGGCAGGGCTCCTACGAGCAGTACTTC.

The V call is TRBV6-6, the J call TRBJ2-3, with 9 bases identical to TRBD1. The CDR3 consists of 14 residues. The ends lost 4 bases at V and 4 bases at J; junction bases unmatched: 3. Per the germline V gene, CDR1 is MNHNY and CDR2 is SVGAGI (reference sequence). DNA of the CDR3: TGTGCCAGCAGTTGGGACAGGGATGCAGATACGCAGTATTTT. Residues: CASSWDRDADTQYF.

The genes are TRBV5-1 and TRBJ2-3; possible D gene TRBD2, 6 bases. The germline gives CDR1 SGHRS, CDR2 YFSETQ. Trimming took 2 bases from V and 0 from J, leaving 10 bases between them. This CDR3 contains 15 residues. Here the CDR3 reads CASSFDGLSTDTQYF. CDR3 DNA sequence: TGCGCCAGCAGCTTTGATGGACTAAGCACAGATACGCAGTATTTT.

The rearrangement uses TRBV7-9 and TRBJ2-1; TRBD1 aligns across 11 bases. V trimming: 6 bases; J trimming: 6 bases; junction bases outside the gene matches: 7. CDR1 is SEHNR, CDR2 FQNEAQ, per germline (reference sequence). The CDR3 is 15 residues long. The CDR3 sequence: CASSRDRGGGNEQFF. The DNA for the CDR3 is TGTGCCAGCAGTCGGGACAGGGGGGGCGGCAATGAGCAGTTCTTC. Supplemented by reference TRBV7-9 and TRBJ2-1, the full variable domain reads DTGVSQNPRHKITKRGQNVTFRCDPISEHNRLYWYRQTLGQGPEFLTYFQNEAQLEKSRLLSDRFSAERPKGSFSTLEIQRTEQGDSAMYLCASSRDRGGGNEQFFGPGTRLTVL.

The J gene is TRBJ1-5, the V gene TRBV7-6, with TRBD1 matching 8 bases. This CDR3 is built from 18 residues. Trimming at V came to 1 base and at J to 1 base, leaving 9 bases not matched to a gene. CDR1 SGHVS and CDR2 FNYEAQ come from the germline V gene. In DNA, the CDR3 is TGTGCCAGCAGCTTAGGGGCAGGGGGCCTTCTAAGCAATCAGCCCCAGCATTTT. Translating it yields CASSLGAGGLLSNQPQHF.

This clone was counted only a few times. V gene TRBV12-5 combines with J gene TRBJ2-1; TRBD1 matches 9 bases. This CDR3 spans 17 amino acids. Germline loops: CDR1 LGHNT, CDR2 FRNRAP. Trimming at V came to 0 bases and at J to 4 bases, leaving 7 bases not matched to a gene. The CDR3 bases are TGTGCTAGTGGTTTGGTTACCACAGGGGGCGAGTACAATGAGCAGTTCTTC. Encoded protein: CASGLVTTGGEYNEQFF.

The chain combines TRBV7-2 with TRBJ1-1; the D is unclear. The germline V and J ends were trimmed by 1 base and 9 bases, with 12 bases remaining between them. This CDR3 contains 13 residues. The germline CDR1 and CDR2 sequences are SGHTA and FQGNSA. The CDR3 sequence is CASSLEQIRKAFF. The DNA of the CDR3 is TGTGCCAGCAGCTTAGAACAGATCAGAAAAGCTTTCTTT.

The chain has TRBV5-1 and TRBJ2-1; D is unclear. V was cut by 1 base and J by 0 bases, with 11 bases left in between. The germline gives CDR1 SGHRS, CDR2 YFSETQ. This CDR3 is 16 amino acids long. CDR3 region: CASSLNSPGSYNEQFF. Written as DNA, the CDR3 is TGCGCCAGCAGCTTGAACAGCCCAGGCTCCTACAATGAGCAGTTCTTC.

The chain carries TRBV2 and TRBJ1-2; unclear D gene. Between the trimmed V and J ends, which lost 4 bases and 5 bases, there was a span of 8 bases. The CDR3 spans 12 residues. Germline V gene data show CDR1 as SNHLY and CDR2 as FYNNEI. The CDR3 loop is CASSAGGYGYTF. The CDR3 nucleotides are TGTGCCAGCAGTGCCGGCGGGTATGGCTACACCTTC.

V usage is TRBV14 and J usage is TRBJ1-1, with TRBD1 as a possible D gene (6 bases). This CDR3 spans 16 amino acids. Deletions cut 0 bases from V and 5 bases from J, with 16 bases between. The germline CDR1 and CDR2 sequences are SGHDN and FVKESK. The CDR3, as DNA: TGTGCCAGCAGCCAAGAAGGGTCCCGCAGGGGTACTGAAGCTTTCTTT. This encodes CASSQEGSRRGTEAFF.

This chain links TRBV10-3 with TRBJ2-1; D possibly corresponds to TRBD2 (6 bases). The CDR3 has 13 amino acids. CDR1 and CDR2 (germline): ENHRY, SYGVKD. CDR3 nucleotides: TGTGCACACAAGCGAGGAGGGGTGGATGAGCAGTTCTTC. Amino acids: CAHKRGGVDEQFF.

The J gene is TRBJ2-3, the V gene TRBV7-9; tentatively, D is TRBD1 (6 bases). CDR3 length: 14 residues. V gave up 3 bases and J gave up 1 base, with 8 bases separating them. Looked up from germline, CDR1 is SEHNR and CDR2 is FQNEAQ (reference sequence). The DNA for the CDR3 is TGTGCCAGCAGCTTGGGACAACGCACAGATACGCAGTATTTT. Its translation is CASSLGQRTDTQYF.

The rearrangement uses TRBV10-3 and TRBJ2-5, with TRBD2 matching over 12 bases. The DNA end lines up better with TRBJ2-7; the J call may be wrong. CDR1 is ENHRY and CDR2 is SYGVKD in the germline V gene. There are 14 residues in the CDR3. DNA for the CDR3: TGTGCCATCAACCCTAGCGGGGGGGCCTACGAGCAGTACTTC. Encoded protein: CAINPSGGAYEQYF.

This clone was seen a single time. The chain is built from TRBV5-1 and TRBJ2-1; 13 bases agree with TRBD2. The V gene's germline CDR1 is SGHRS and CDR2 YFSETQ. The CDR3 is 13 residues long. The V and J ends lost 4 bases and 14 bases, in that order; junction bases with no gene match: 6. CDR3 DNA sequence: TGCGCCAGCAGCCGGGGACTAGCGGGGTTTAAGTTCTTC. It yields the protein CASSRGLAGFKFF.

V gene TRBV4-2 combines with J gene TRBJ1-2; 8 nucleotides line up with TRBD1. In germline, CDR1 is LGHNA, CDR2 YNFKEQ. The CDR3 has 17 residues. Trimming took 0 bases from V and 3 from J; bases not matched to a gene: 9. This CDR3 is CASSQETNRGSYYGYTF. In DNA form, the CDR3 reads TGTGCCAGCAGCCAAGAAACAAACAGGGGGAGCTACTATGGCTACACCTTC.

The chain has TRBV6-1 and TRBJ2-1, with 10 bases fitting TRBD1. The J segment lost 6 bases and the V segment lost 7 bases, leaving 9 bases of the junction unmatched. Per germline, CDR1 MNHNS and CDR2 SASEGT. This CDR3 region has 15 residues. CDR3 loop: CASINSGTGVNEQFF. The CDR3 bases are TGTGCCAGCATTAATTCCGGGACAGGGGTCAATGAGCAGTTCTTC.

V is TRBV2 and J is TRBJ2-7; TRBD1 aligns across 7 bases. CDR3 size: 14 residues. V lost 11 bases and J lost 0; bases outside the gene matches: 10. Germline CDR1 reads SNHLY; CDR2 reads FYNNEI. The CDR3 spells CAGDTGVSSYEQYF. DNA for the CDR3: TGTGCCGGGGACACAGGGGTTAGCTCCTACGAGCAGTACTTC.

The chain carries TRBV6-1 and TRBJ2-5, with 8 bases identical to TRBD1. Trimming removed 4 bases from V and 5 bases from J; junction bases left unmatched: 3. This CDR3 has 13 amino acids. CDR1 and CDR2 (germline): MNHNS, SASEGT. Here the CDR3 reads CASSGTGGETQYF. DNA of the CDR3: TGTGCCAGCAGTGGAACAGGGGGGGAGACCCAGTACTTC.

This clone was counted a few times. The genes are TRBV7-2 and TRBJ2-2; 10 bases fit TRBD2. Germline V gene sequence: CDR1 SGHTA, CDR2 FQGNSA. Trimming cost V 1 base and J 4 bases; bases outside gene matches: 0. The CDR3 is made up of 15 amino acids. CDR3 sequence (DNA): TGTGCCAGCAGCTTAGGGACTAGCGGCACCGGGGAGCTGTTTTTT. Translating gives CASSLGTSGTGELFF. Supplemented by reference TRBV7-2 and TRBJ2-2, the full variable domain reads GAGVSQSPSNKVTEKGKDVELRCDPISGHTALYWYRQSLGQGLEFLIYFQGNSAPDKSGLPSDRFSAERTGGSVSTLTIQRTQQEDSAVYLCASSLGTSGTGELFFGEGSRLTVL.

The genes are TRBV6-1 and TRBJ1-2; D is possibly TRBD1 (6 bases). Germline V lookup: CDR1 MNHNS, CDR2 SASEGT. CDR3 size: 14 residues. Trimming stripped 4 bases from V and 4 bases from J, with 13 bases between. The CDR3 DNA sequence: TGTGCCAGCAGTGGCCAGAGGACAGTCTATGGCTACACCTTC. Its protein product is CASSGQRTVYGYTF.

The gene calls are TRBV10-2 and TRBJ2-1, with 10 bases that match TRBD2. Trimming took 7 bases from V and 7 from J; bases not matched to a gene: 13. Germline loops: CDR1 WSHSY, CDR2 SAAADI. The CDR3 contains 16 residues. The CDR3 coding sequence is TGCGCCAGCACCCCACCGAGCGGGGGGGCCGGGAATGAGCAGTTCTTC. Protein product: CASTPPSGGAGNEQFF.

This clone has just one count. The V gene is TRBV6-1, the J gene TRBJ2-3, with D possibly TRBD1 on 5 matching bases. Germline-derived CDR1 and CDR2 are MNHNS and SASEGT. The CDR3 extends over 12 amino acids. Trimming removed 8 bases from V and 2 bases from J, with 8 bases in between. CDR3 sequence (DNA): TGTGCCAGCCAGGGTTCCACAGATACGCAGTATTTT. It encodes CASQGSTDTQYF.

The V gene is TRBV7-2, the J gene TRBJ2-3, with 13 bases aligning to TRBD2. Germline loops: CDR1 SGHTA, CDR2 FQGNSA. V shed 5 bases and J 2 bases; nucleotides not matched to a gene: 4. CDR3 length: 16 amino acids. This CDR3 is CASSRTSGGPTDTQYF. The CDR3, as DNA: TGTGCCAGCAGCCGGACTAGCGGGGGACCCACAGATACGCAGTATTTT.

This clone was seen only a few times. Other DNA sequences in this sample translate to the same CDR3. The chain recombines TRBV7-9 with TRBJ1-2, with a tentative D call TRBD1 (6 bases). The CDR3 has 14 amino acids. V was trimmed by 5 bases and J by 0 bases, leaving 10 bases between them. Germline V lookup: CDR1 SEHNR, CDR2 FQNEAQ (reference sequence). CDR3 residues: CASSPTGANYGYTF. The CDR3 bases are TGTGCCAGCAGCCCGACAGGCGCTAACTATGGCTACACCTTC.